This T cell receptor (beta chain) was captured by sequencing in a study of OX40 agonist ivuxolimab in advanced cancers. Study-wide results and caveats: Nonresponders, in some cases, also had low normalized T-cell clonal expansion. Antigen specificity was not determined for the expanded peripheral T cells. CD4+ and CD8+ T cells in blood underwent clonal expansion by week 6 at 0.1 to 3.0 mg/kg.

Sequenced by immunoSEQ multiplex PCR; TCRdb stores in-frame clones only, minus some. This sample yields some 90,000 clones, of which roughly nine tenths are seen a single time; 3.4% belongs to the top ten. Trimming took 0 bases from V and 5 from J, leaving 14 bases between them. This CDR3 contains 15 residues. CDR1 is MGHRA and CDR2 is YSYEKL in the germline V gene. On this clone itself: Its antigen is unknown.

Any history of autoimmune disease or systemic immunosuppression disqualified patients. The chain joins TRBV4-1 to TRBJ2-7; D call uncertain. Sequencing used CD4+ or CD8+ T cells sorted from blood, obtained in a trial of the OX40 agonist ivuxolimab. The receptor was isolated from an adult with an advanced solid tumor such as melanoma, head and neck, liver or kidney cancer. CDR3 residues: CASSQEDTVSHEQYF. The CDR3 DNA is TGCGCCAGCAGCCAAGAAGATACAGTGAGTCACGAGCAGTACTTC.